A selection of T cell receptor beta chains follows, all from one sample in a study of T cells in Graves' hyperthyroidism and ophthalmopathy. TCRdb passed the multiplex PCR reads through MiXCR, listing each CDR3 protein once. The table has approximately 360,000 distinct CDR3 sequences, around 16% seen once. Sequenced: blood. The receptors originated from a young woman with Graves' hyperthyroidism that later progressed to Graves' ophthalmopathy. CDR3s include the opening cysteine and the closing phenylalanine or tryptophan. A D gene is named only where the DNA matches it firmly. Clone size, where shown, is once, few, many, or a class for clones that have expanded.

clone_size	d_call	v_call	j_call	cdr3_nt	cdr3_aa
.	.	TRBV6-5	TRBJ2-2	TGTGCCAGCAGTTACGGCGGCCCGGTGAACACCGGGGAGCTGTTTTTT	CASSYGGPVNTGELFF
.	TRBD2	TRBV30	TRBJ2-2	TGTGCCTGGAGTCGAACCTGGACTAGCGGGAACACCGGGGAGCTGTTTTTT	CAWSRTWTSGNTGELFF
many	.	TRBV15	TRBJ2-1	TGTGCCACCAGCAGAGATAGGGGGGATGAGCAGTTCTTC	CATSRDRGDEQFF
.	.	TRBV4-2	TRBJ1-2	TGTGCCAGCAGCCAAGAGATGATACCAGAGGGCTACACCTTC	CASSQEMIPEGYTF
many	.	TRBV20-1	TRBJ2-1	TGCAGTGCTAGGGAGGTGGGATTCTCCTACAATGAGCAGTTCTTC	CSAREVGFSYNEQFF
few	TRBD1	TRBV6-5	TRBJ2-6	TGTGCCAGCAGTTACGGGACAGGGGGCTCTGGGGCCAACGTCCTGACTTTC	CASSYGTGGSGANVLTF
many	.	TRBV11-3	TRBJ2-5	TGTGCCAGCAGCTCCCGACTAGATGGAACCCAGTACTTC	CASSSRLDGTQYF
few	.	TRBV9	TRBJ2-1	TGTGCCAGCAGCGTAGGAGGGTGGAATGAGCAGTTCTTC	CASSVGGWNEQFF
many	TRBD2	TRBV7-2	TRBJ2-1	TGTGCCAGCAGTTCACTCGCGGGAGTTAGCAATGAGCAGTTCTTC	CASSSLAGVSNEQFF
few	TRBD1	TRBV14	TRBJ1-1	TGTGCCAGCAGCCTCTACCGGGACAGGGGAACTGAAGCTTTCTTT	CASSLYRDRGTEAFF
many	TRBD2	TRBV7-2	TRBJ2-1	TGTGCCAGCAGTCCCGGGACTAGGCTTTACAATGAGCAGTTCTTC	CASSPGTRLYNEQFF
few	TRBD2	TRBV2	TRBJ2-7	TGTGCCAGCAGTGAAATGCGTGGCGGGAGCAACTTC	CASSEMRGGSNF
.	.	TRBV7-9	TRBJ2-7	TGTGCCAGCAGCTTATTTGGGAACGAGCAGTACTTC	CASSLFGNEQYF
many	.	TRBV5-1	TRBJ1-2	TGCGCCAGCAGCTCCGACCACTCCTACGGCTACACCTTC	CASSSDHSYGYTF
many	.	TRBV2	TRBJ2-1	TGTGCCAGCAGTGAGTCAGGGCGGAAGGTAGAGACCTCCTACAATGAGCAGTTCTTC	CASSESGRKVETSYNEQFF
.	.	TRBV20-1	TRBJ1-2	TGCAGTGCTAGAGATTATATTACAGGGCTCAGGGGCTACGCCTTC	CSARDYITGLRGYAF
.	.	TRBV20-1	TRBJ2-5	TGCAGTGCTAGAGATCTCCACGGGCGACTACCGGGAGAACCGGGGGAGACCCAGTACTTC	CSARDLHGRLPGEPGETQYF
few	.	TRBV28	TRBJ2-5	TGTGCCAGCGGGGTCCTACAAGAGACCCAGTACTTC	CASGVLQETQYF
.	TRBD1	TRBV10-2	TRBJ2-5	TGCGCCAGCAGAGCCCCTTCGACAGGGGCTCAGACCCAGTACTTC	CASRAPSTGAQTQYF
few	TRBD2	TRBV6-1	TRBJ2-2	TGTGCCAGCGGACTAGCGGGAGCGGTGGGTGGGGAGCTGTTTTTT	CASGLAGAVGGELFF
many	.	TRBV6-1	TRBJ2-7	TGTGCCAGCAGGTCGACAGTCGAGCAGTACTTC	CASRSTVEQYF
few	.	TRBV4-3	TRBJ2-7	TGCGCCAGCAGCCAAGGCCCACGGGTTAGGTCCTACGAGCAGTACTTC	CASSQGPRVRSYEQYF
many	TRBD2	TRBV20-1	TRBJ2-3	TGCAGTGCTAGAGGATGGTCGGGGACTAGCGGGAGTCATAGCACAGATACGCAGTATTTT	CSARGWSGTSGSHSTDTQYF
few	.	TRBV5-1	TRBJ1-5	TGTGCCAGCAGCTTGGGGTCTGGCAATCAGCCCCAGCATTTT	CASSLGSGNQPQHF
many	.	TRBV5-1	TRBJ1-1	TGCGCCAGCACCCAGGGGTTCGAAGCTTTCTTT	CASTQGFEAFF
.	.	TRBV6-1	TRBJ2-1	TGTGCCAGTGAGGGCGACCTCTTCTACAATGAGCAGTTCTTC	CASEGDLFYNEQFF
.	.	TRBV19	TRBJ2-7	TGTGCCAGTAGTATAATCGGATCCTACGAGCAGTACTTC	CASSIIGSYEQYF
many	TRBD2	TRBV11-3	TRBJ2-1	TGTGCCAGCAGCACGGGACTAGCGGGAGGAGATGAGCAGTTCTTC	CASSTGLAGGDEQFF
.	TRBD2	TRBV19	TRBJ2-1	TGTGCCAGTAGTGCATCGGGACTAAACAATGAGCAGTTCTTC	CASSASGLNNEQFF
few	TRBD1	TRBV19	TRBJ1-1	TGTGCCAGTAGCAACAGGGGAAGAATCACTGAAGCTTTCTTT	CASSNRGRITEAFF
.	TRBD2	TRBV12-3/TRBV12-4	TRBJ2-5	TGTGCCAGCAGCCGGACTAGCGGGACCCCGCTCCCGTACTTC	CASSRTSGTPLPYF
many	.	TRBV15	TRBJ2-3	TGTGCCACCAGCAGAGCCACTTTGGCGGGTGGCACAGATACGCAGTATTTT	CATSRATLAGGTDTQYF
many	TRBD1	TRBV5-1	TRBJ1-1	TGCGCCAGCAGCCCCATGCAGGGGGCGGTCATTTGGGGAGCTTTCTTT	CASSPMQGAVIWGAFF
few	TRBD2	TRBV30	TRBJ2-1	TGTGCCTGGACCCCCCAGCGGGAGTCTAGCAATGAGCAGTTCTTC	CAWTPQRESSNEQFF
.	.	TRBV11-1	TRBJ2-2	TGTGCCAGCAGTTGGACCTCGGACACCGGGGAGCTGTTTTTT	CASSWTSDTGELFF
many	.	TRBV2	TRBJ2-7	TGTGCCAGCAGACCCCGACGGGGAGGGCAGTACTTC	CASRPRRGGQYF
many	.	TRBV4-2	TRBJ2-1	TGTGCCAGCAGCGGGCTGGAGATTCGCAATGAGCAGTTCTTC	CASSGLEIRNEQFF
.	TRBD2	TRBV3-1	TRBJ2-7	TGTGCCAGCAGCCGAGGACTAGCGGCCCCTAACCGGACCTACGAGCAGTACTTC	CASSRGLAAPNRTYEQYF
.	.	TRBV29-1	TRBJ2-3	TGCAGCGTTGAAGATCTGGATAGTTTCTCCGTTATAACGCAGTATTTT	CSVEDLDSFSVITQYF
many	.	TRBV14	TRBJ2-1	TGTGCCAGCAGCCTGAACGTCCCCCCCTTAGAGGAGCAGTTCTTC	CASSLNVPPLEEQFF
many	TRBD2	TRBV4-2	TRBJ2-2	TGTGCCAGCAGCCAAGTCGGACTAGCGGGACTCTACACCGGGGAGCTGTTTTTT	CASSQVGLAGLYTGELFF
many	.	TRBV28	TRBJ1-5	TGTGCCAGCAGGCGGGGGTTGGGTCAGCCCCAGCATTTT	CASRRGLGQPQHF
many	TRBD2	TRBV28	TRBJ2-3	TGTGCCAGCATGGGAACTAGCGGGATTACGAGCACAGATACGCAGTATTTT	CASMGTSGITSTDTQYF
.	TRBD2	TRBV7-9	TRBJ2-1	TGTGCCAGCAGCTTAGGATCAGCGGGAGTACAAACGCATGAGCAGTTCTTC	CASSLGSAGVQTHEQFF
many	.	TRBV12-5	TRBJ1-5	TGTGCTAGTGGTTTGGTTCAGGTATCCCAGCCCCAGCATTTT	CASGLVQVSQPQHF
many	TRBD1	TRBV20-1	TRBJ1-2	TGCAGTGCTAGAGACCGGGACAGGGGGAACTATGGCTACACCTTC	CSARDRDRGNYGYTF
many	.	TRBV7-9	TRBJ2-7	TGTGCCAGCAGCAACGCACAATCCTACGAGCAGTACTTC	CASSNAQSYEQYF
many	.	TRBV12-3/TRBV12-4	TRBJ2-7	TGTGCCAGCAGTACGGACAGGGACTACTACGAGCAGTACTTC	CASSTDRDYYEQYF
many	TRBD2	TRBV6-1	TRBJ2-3	TGTGCCAGCAGTGTCCCCCCGGGAGGACTAGATACGCAGTATTTT	CASSVPPGGLDTQYF
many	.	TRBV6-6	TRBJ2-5	TGTGCCAGCAGTTACTCGGCGGCATGGGGCCAAGAGACCCAGTACTTC	CASSYSAAWGQETQYF
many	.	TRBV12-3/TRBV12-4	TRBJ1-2	TGTGCCAGCAGTTTAAGTGGCGTTGGCTACACCTTC	CASSLSGVGYTF
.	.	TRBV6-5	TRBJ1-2	TGTGCCAGCAGTTACCGGAGCGGGGGGGGCATATATGGCTACACCTTC	CASSYRSGGGIYGYTF
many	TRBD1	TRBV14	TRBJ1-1	TGTGCCAGCAGCCAAGGGGACAGGCCCCGGGGGACTGAAGCTTTCTTT	CASSQGDRPRGTEAFF
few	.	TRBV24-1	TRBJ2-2	TGTGCCACCAGTGACCTAGGTCAGACAAACACCGGGGAGCTGTTTTTT	CATSDLGQTNTGELFF
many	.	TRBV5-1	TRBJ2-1	TGCGCCAGCAGCCATCCGTCTGCGGGGTTCTCCTACAATGAGCAGTTCTTC	CASSHPSAGFSYNEQFF
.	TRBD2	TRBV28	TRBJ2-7	TGTGCCAGCAGTTTAGGGTTCAGAGGCGGGAGAGTCTACGAGCAGTACTTC	CASSLGFRGGRVYEQYF
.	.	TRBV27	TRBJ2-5	TGTGCCAGCAGTACTTACCAAGAGACCCAGTACTTC	CASSTYQETQYF
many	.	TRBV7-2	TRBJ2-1	TGTGCCAGCAGCTTAGCTCCGCAGGTCGGTGAGCAGTTCTTC	CASSLAPQVGEQFF
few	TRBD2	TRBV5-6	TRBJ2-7	TGTGCCAGCAGCTTGGTGGGCCTAGCGGGAGGACACGAGCAGTACTTC	CASSLVGLAGGHEQYF